These T cell receptor beta chains were read from a single sample in a study of shared clonotypes between healthy human individuals. Generated by immunoSEQ multiplex PCR, the TCRdb table keeps only in-frame clones and is missing some. The profile shows about 2 million clones, about 95% of them singletons. The specimen was naive CD8+ T cells sorted from blood. These receptor sequences come from a young man in good health. Each CDR3 is given with its conserved first and last residue. A D gene is named only where the DNA matches it firmly. Size values are once, few and many counts, or a class for expanded clones, and some rows have none.

clone size: .; D gene: .; J gene: TRBJ2-7; V gene: TRBV27; CDR3 DNA: TGTGCCAGCAGTCCCATAGGGTCCTACGAGCAGTACTTC; CDR3 protein: CASSPIGSYEQYF
clone size: .; D gene: .; J gene: TRBJ2-7; V gene: TRBV5-1; CDR3 DNA: TGCGCCAGCAGCCCGGTAACACCCTACGAGCAGTACTTC; CDR3 protein: CASSPVTPYEQYF
clone size: .; D gene: TRBD2; J gene: TRBJ2-7; V gene: TRBV2; CDR3 DNA: TGTGCCAGCAAAGGAGCGGGGGGTTCCTACGAGCAGTACTTC; CDR3 protein: CASKGAGGSYEQYF
clone size: .; D gene: .; J gene: TRBJ1-2; V gene: TRBV6-5; CDR3 DNA: TGTGCCAGCAGATTTTCTGAGGGGACAAACTATGGCTACACCTTC; CDR3 protein: CASRFSEGTNYGYTF
clone size: .; D gene: TRBD1; J gene: TRBJ2-1; V gene: TRBV5-8; CDR3 DNA: TGTGCCAGCAGCCCTCGACAGGGAAGCAATGAGCAGTTCTTC; CDR3 protein: CASSPRQGSNEQFF
clone size: .; D gene: TRBD2; J gene: TRBJ2-7; V gene: TRBV2; CDR3 DNA: TGTGCCAGCAGCGGCGGGAGCGGGAGCTCCTACGAGCAGTACTTC; CDR3 protein: CASSGGSGSSYEQYF
clone size: .; D gene: .; J gene: TRBJ1-6; V gene: TRBV6-5; CDR3 DNA: TGTGCCAGCAGTTACTCGTCGGGTTATAATTCACCCCTCCACTTT; CDR3 protein: CASSYSSGYNSPLHF
clone size: .; D gene: .; J gene: TRBJ2-1; V gene: TRBV21-1; CDR3 DNA: TGTGCCAGACAACAGGCGTACAATGAGCAGTTCTTC; CDR3 protein: CARQQAYNEQFF
clone size: .; D gene: .; J gene: TRBJ1-3; V gene: TRBV9; CDR3 DNA: TGTGCCAGCAGCGTAGAACTGAGCTCTGGAAACACCATATATTTT; CDR3 protein: CASSVELSSGNTIYF
clone size: .; D gene: TRBD2; J gene: TRBJ2-3; V gene: TRBV4-2; CDR3 DNA: TGTGCCAGCAGCCAAGATCCCCTAGCGGGAAACTCAGATACGCAGTATTTT; CDR3 protein: CASSQDPLAGNSDTQYF
clone size: .; D gene: .; J gene: TRBJ2-3; V gene: TRBV10-3; CDR3 DNA: TGTGCCATCAGGCAAAGCACAGATACGCAGTATTTT; CDR3 protein: CAIRQSTDTQYF
clone size: .; D gene: .; J gene: TRBJ1-3; V gene: TRBV5-1; CDR3 DNA: TGCGCCAGCAGCTTGGCCCTTGGGTCTGGAAACACCATATATTTT; CDR3 protein: CASSLALGSGNTIYF
clone size: .; D gene: TRBD1; J gene: TRBJ1-4; V gene: TRBV27; CDR3 DNA: TGTGCCAGCAGTTCAGGGGGCTGGAAACTGTTTTTT; CDR3 protein: CASSSGGWKLFF
clone size: .; D gene: .; J gene: TRBJ2-7; V gene: TRBV4-1; CDR3 DNA: TGCGCCAGCAGCCAAGATATTGGCAGCTTAGGCGAGCAGTACTTC; CDR3 protein: CASSQDIGSLGEQYF
clone size: .; D gene: .; J gene: TRBJ2-7; V gene: TRBV6-5; CDR3 DNA: TGTGCCAGCAGTTACCACCCCCTCTACGAGCAGTACTTC; CDR3 protein: CASSYHPLYEQYF
clone size: .; D gene: .; J gene: TRBJ2-7; V gene: TRBV11-2; CDR3 DNA: TGTGCCAGCAGCTTAGCTGGAGCCGGCTGGGGTGAGCAGTACTTC; CDR3 protein: CASSLAGAGWGEQYF
clone size: .; D gene: TRBD1; J gene: TRBJ1-6; V gene: TRBV6-6; CDR3 DNA: TGTGCCAGCAGTCTTGTCACAGGGGGTAATTCACCCCTCCACTTT; CDR3 protein: CASSLVTGGNSPLHF
clone size: .; D gene: .; J gene: TRBJ2-7; V gene: TRBV5-4; CDR3 DNA: TGTGCCAGCAGCTCAGGATACGGCTACGAGCAGTACTTC; CDR3 protein: CASSSGYGYEQYF
clone size: .; D gene: TRBD2; J gene: TRBJ2-1; V gene: TRBV7-3; CDR3 DNA: TGTGCCAGTTCAGCCCCGGGGGAGGGAACGGACAATGAGCAGTTCTTC; CDR3 protein: CASSAPGEGTDNEQFF
clone size: .; D gene: .; J gene: TRBJ1-2; V gene: TRBV14; CDR3 DNA: TGTGCCAGCAGCCAAGATCGGGCAGGGAACTATGGCTACACCTTC; CDR3 protein: CASSQDRAGNYGYTF
clone size: few; D gene: .; J gene: TRBJ1-6; V gene: TRBV23-1; CDR3 DNA: TGCGCCAGCAGTCCCTTAGGGGGTAATTCACCCCTCCACTTT; CDR3 protein: CASSPLGGNSPLHF
clone size: .; D gene: .; J gene: TRBJ1-1; V gene: TRBV4-1; CDR3 DNA: TGCGCCAGCAGCCCGGGAGGTACTGAAGCTTTCTTT; CDR3 protein: CASSPGGTEAFF
clone size: .; D gene: .; J gene: TRBJ2-5; V gene: TRBV5-8; CDR3 DNA: TGTGCCAGCAGCTTGGCCGGGGGAAACCAAGAGACCCAGTACTTC; CDR3 protein: CASSLAGGNQETQYF
clone size: once; D gene: .; J gene: TRBJ1-2; V gene: TRBV15; CDR3 DNA: TGTGCCACCAGCTGGGGCCTGGGGTATGGCTACACCTTC; CDR3 protein: CATSWGLGYGYTF
clone size: .; D gene: .; J gene: TRBJ2-7; V gene: TRBV7-2; CDR3 DNA: TGTGCCAGCAGCTCGGGGGTAGCGGAATTCTACGAGCAGTACTTC; CDR3 protein: CASSSGVAEFYEQYF
clone size: .; D gene: TRBD2; J gene: TRBJ2-3; V gene: TRBV7-6; CDR3 DNA: TGTGCCAGCAGCGCACTTAGCGGGAGGGACGGCACAGATACGCAGTATTTT; CDR3 protein: CASSALSGRDGTDTQYF
clone size: .; D gene: .; J gene: TRBJ1-5; V gene: TRBV6-6; CDR3 DNA: TGTGCCAGCGTGGAGGGAGGCAATCAGCCCCAGCATTTT; CDR3 protein: CASVEGGNQPQHF
clone size: .; D gene: TRBD2; J gene: TRBJ2-1; V gene: TRBV7-9; CDR3 DNA: TGTGCCAGCAGCCCGACTAGCGGGAGTCTAGAGTTCTTC; CDR3 protein: CASSPTSGSLEFF
clone size: once; D gene: TRBD1; J gene: TRBJ2-7; V gene: TRBV6-1; CDR3 DNA: TGTGCCAGCAGATCGACAGGGAACTACGAGCAGTACTTC; CDR3 protein: CASRSTGNYEQYF
clone size: once; D gene: TRBD1; J gene: TRBJ1-2; V gene: TRBV28; CDR3 DNA: TGTGCCAGCAGCCTAGGGACAGACTGGAATGGCTACACCTTC; CDR3 protein: CASSLGTDWNGYTF
clone size: .; D gene: .; J gene: TRBJ2-7; V gene: TRBV4-1; CDR3 DNA: TGCGCCAGCAGCCAAGAGCGTCAGGTTCTCTACGAGCAGTACTTC; CDR3 protein: CASSQERQVLYEQYF
clone size: .; D gene: .; J gene: TRBJ1-2; V gene: TRBV5-6; CDR3 DNA: TGTGCCAGCAGCTTGGCCGGCGGCTTACCCTATGGCTACACCTTC; CDR3 protein: CASSLAGGLPYGYTF
clone size: .; D gene: TRBD2; J gene: TRBJ2-3; V gene: TRBV4-3; CDR3 DNA: TGCGCCAGCAGCCAAGAAGTGTGGGGGGAGGGAAACACAGATACGCAGTATTTT; CDR3 protein: CASSQEVWGEGNTDTQYF
clone size: once; D gene: TRBD2; J gene: TRBJ2-7; V gene: TRBV7-6; CDR3 DNA: TGTGCCAGCAGCTTAGCGGCTCTAGCGGGGGTATCTTTCGACTACGAGCAGTACTTC; CDR3 protein: CASSLAALAGVSFDYEQYF
clone size: .; D gene: .; J gene: TRBJ2-3; V gene: TRBV7-9; CDR3 DNA: TGTGCCAGCAGCTTAGCGAGGGTCGCAGATGGAGATACGCAGTATTTT; CDR3 protein: CASSLARVADGDTQYF
clone size: .; D gene: .; J gene: TRBJ2-1; V gene: TRBV9; CDR3 DNA: TGTGCCAGCAGCGCAGAGGACAATGAGCAGTTCTTC; CDR3 protein: CASSAEDNEQFF
clone size: .; D gene: .; J gene: TRBJ2-7; V gene: TRBV20-1; CDR3 DNA: TGCAGTGCCAACAGGGATCACGAGCAGTACTTC; CDR3 protein: CSANRDHEQYF
clone size: .; D gene: .; J gene: TRBJ2-1; V gene: TRBV4-3; CDR3 DNA: TGCGCCAGCAGCCAAGATAGGACCGGCGAGGGGATCAATGAGCAGTTCTTC; CDR3 protein: CASSQDRTGEGINEQFF
clone size: .; D gene: .; J gene: TRBJ2-5; V gene: TRBV5-1; CDR3 DNA: TGCGCCAGCAGCCTGCAAGAGACCCAGTACTTC; CDR3 protein: CASSLQETQYF
clone size: .; D gene: .; J gene: TRBJ2-7; V gene: TRBV21-1; CDR3 DNA: TGTGCCAGCAGCGAGGAGGGGGAACCCCGCTACGAGCAGTACTTC; CDR3 protein: CASSEEGEPRYEQYF
clone size: .; D gene: .; J gene: TRBJ2-2; V gene: TRBV11-3; CDR3 DNA: TGTGCCAGCAGCTTAGATCTGGCAGGATTTACCACCGGGGAGCTGTTTTTT; CDR3 protein: CASSLDLAGFTTGELFF